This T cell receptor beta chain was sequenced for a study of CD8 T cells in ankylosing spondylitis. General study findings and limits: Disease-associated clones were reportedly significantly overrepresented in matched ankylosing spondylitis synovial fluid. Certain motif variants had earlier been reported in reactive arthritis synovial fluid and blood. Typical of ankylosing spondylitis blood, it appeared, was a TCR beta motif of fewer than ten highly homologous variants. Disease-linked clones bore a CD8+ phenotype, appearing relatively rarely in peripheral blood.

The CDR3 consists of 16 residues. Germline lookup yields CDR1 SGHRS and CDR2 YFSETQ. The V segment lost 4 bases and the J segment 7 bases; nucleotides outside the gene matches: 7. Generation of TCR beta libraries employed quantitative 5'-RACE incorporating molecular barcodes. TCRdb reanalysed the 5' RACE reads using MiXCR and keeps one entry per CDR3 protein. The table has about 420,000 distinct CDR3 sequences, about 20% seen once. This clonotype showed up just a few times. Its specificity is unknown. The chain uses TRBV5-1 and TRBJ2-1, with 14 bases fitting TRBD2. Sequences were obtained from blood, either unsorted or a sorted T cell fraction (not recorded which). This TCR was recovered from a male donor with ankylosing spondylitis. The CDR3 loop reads CASSPGTSGSLNEQFF. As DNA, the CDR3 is TGCGCCAGCAGCCCGGGGACTAGCGGGAGTCTGAATGAGCAGTTCTTC.